This record covers a single T cell receptor (beta chain). Its matching antigen is unknown. Per germline, CDR1 MDHEN and CDR2 SYDVKM. V lost 5 bases to trimming and J lost 7 bases; unmatched junction nucleotides: 8. The CDR3 contains 13 residues. This sample is drawn from a study of blood T cells in healthy people across ages. Study-wide results and caveats: More naive CD4+ cells and higher diversity marked long-lived donors relative to aged donors. Diversity of TCR beta correlated strongly with naive T cell percentage.

A second PCR, run for about 7 to 11 cycles, used a sample-barcoded 5' primer plus a J-beta primer mix. The template-switch adaptor, which had 12 random nucleotides, put a tag on each cDNA molecule. MiXCR, run by TCRdb on the 5' RACE reads, gives a single entry per CDR3 protein. The sample records about 650,000 distinct CDR3 sequences, approximately 30% being singletons. The TCR was taken from a woman of 80 years or more in good health. The chain couples TRBV28 to TRBJ2-7; 7 bases match TRBD1. Sequenced input: blood. The DNA for the CDR3 is TGTGCCAGCAGTATGGGACAGAGCCCAGAGCAGTACTTC. This translates into CASSMGQSPEQYF.